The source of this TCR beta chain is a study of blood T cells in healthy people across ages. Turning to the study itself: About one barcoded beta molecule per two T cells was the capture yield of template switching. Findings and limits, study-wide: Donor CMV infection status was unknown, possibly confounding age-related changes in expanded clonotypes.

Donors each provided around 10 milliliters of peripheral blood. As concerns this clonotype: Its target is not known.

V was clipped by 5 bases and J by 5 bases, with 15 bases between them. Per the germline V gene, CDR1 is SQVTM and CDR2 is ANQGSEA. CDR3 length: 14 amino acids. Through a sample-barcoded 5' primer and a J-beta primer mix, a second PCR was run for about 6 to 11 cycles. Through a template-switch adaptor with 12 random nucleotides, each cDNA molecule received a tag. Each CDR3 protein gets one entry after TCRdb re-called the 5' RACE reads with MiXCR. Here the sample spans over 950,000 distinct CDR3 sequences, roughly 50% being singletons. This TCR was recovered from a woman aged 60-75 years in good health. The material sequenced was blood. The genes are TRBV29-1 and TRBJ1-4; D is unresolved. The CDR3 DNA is TGCAGCGTTCAGCCAGGCAGCCGAAATGAAAAACTGTTTTTT. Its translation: CSVQPGSRNEKLFF.